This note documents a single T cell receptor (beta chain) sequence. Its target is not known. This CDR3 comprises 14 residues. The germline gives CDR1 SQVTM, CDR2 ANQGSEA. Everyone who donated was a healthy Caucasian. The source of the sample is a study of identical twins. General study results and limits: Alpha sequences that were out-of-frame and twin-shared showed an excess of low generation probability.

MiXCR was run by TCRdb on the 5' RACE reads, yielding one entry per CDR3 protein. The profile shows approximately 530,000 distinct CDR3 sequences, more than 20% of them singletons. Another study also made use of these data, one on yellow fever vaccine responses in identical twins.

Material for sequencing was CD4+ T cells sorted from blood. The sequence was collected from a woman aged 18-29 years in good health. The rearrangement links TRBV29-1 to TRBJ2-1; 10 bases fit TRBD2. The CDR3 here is CSYSGGTTYNEQFF. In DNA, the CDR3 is TGCAGTTATAGCGGGGGGACCACCTACAATGAGCAGTTCTTC.